This TCR beta chain was captured by sequencing in a study of blood T cell repertoires in COVID-19. Study-wide background: Sites in the United States, Italy and Spain provided acute and convalescent COVID-19 samples.

Profiling relied on immunoSEQ multiplex PCR, and the TCRdb table lists in-frame clones only, not all of them. The data show 55,000 to 75,000 clones, about 83% seen once. The germline CDR1 and CDR2 sequences are ENHRY and SYGVKD. V was pared by 2 bases and J by 6 bases, with 23 bases between. The CDR3 totals 18 residues. The genes are TRBV10-3 and TRBJ2-1; D may be TRBD1 (6 bases). Sequenced material: peripheral blood. The sequence derives from a human donor in a cohort sampled during active COVID-19. The CDR3 loop reads CAISERGTGRVESNEQFF. The CDR3 DNA reads TGTGCCATCAGTGAGAGGGGGACGGGTAGAGTAGAGAGCAATGAGCAGTTCTTC.